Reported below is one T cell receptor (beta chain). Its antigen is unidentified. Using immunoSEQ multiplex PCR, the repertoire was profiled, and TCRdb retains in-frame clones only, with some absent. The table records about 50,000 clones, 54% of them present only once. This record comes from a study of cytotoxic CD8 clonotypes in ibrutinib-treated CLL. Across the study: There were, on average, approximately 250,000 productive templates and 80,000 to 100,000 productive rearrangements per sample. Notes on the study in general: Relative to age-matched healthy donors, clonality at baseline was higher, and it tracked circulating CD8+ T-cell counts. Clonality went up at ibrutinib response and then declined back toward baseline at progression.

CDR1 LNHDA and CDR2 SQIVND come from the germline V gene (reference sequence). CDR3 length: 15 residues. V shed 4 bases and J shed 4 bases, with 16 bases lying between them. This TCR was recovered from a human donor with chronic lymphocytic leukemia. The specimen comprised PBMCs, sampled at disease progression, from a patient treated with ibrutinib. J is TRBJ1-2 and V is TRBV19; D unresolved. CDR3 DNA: TGTGCCAGTAGTAGCATCCCGGTCAGTTCCTATGGCTACACCTTC. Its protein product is CASSSIPVSSYGYTF.